This T cell receptor beta chain was identified in a study of T cells in Graves' hyperthyroidism and ophthalmopathy. Notes on the study in general: Most expanded thyroid clonotypes above 0.001 also appeared in blood.

This CDR3 has 20 amino acids. Trimming shortened V by 3 bases and J by 0 bases, and 24 bases separated the two germline ends. Germline values: CDR1 KGHSH, CDR2 LQKENI. Of note for this clonotype: The antigen is not known.

Criteria for exclusion of patients were uncontrolled infection, other autoimmune disease, pregnancy or lactation. The PBMCs had their origin in about 9.7 ml of fresh peripheral blood. RNA transcripts served as the template for amplifying TCR beta CDR3 regions. RT-PCR in the first round (using the HTBI primer set) targeted the TCR CDR3. TCRdb analysed the multiplex PCR reads with MiXCR anew, one entry per CDR3 protein. The sample carries some 250,000 distinct CDR3 sequences, 14% to 15% recorded once. The sample was blood. The V and J genes are TRBV18 and TRBJ2-1; TRBD1 or TRBD2 may be the D gene (5 bases each). The source is a middle-aged woman with Graves' hyperthyroidism that later progressed to Graves' ophthalmopathy. The CDR3 bases are TGTGCCAGCTCACCGGAAAGTGTGGGACCCGAATCCAACTCCTACAATGAGCAGTTCTTC. It encodes CASSPESVGPESNSYNEQFF.